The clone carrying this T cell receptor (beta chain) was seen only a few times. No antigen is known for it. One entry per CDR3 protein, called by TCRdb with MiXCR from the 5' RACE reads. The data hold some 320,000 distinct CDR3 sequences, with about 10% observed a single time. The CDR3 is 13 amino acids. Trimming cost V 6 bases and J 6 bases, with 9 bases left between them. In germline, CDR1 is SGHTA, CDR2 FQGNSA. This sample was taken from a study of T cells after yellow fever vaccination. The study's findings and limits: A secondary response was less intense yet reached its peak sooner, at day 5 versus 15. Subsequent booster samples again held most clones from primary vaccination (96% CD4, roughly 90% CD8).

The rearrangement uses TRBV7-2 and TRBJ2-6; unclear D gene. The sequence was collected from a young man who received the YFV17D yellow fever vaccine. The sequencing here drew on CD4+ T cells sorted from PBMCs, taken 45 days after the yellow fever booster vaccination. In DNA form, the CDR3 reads TGTGCCAGCAGTCATCCCGAGGCCAACGTCCTGACTTTC. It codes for CASSHPEANVLTF.